Below, 28 T cell receptor beta chains from the same sample are listed, as sequenced in a study of Graves' ophthalmopathy and Graves' hyperthyroidism. RNA transcripts yielded amplified TCR beta CDR3 regions. First-round RT-PCR employed HTBI primers, with a second-round multiplex PCR after it. Each CDR3 protein is one row after TCRdb ran MiXCR on the multiplex PCR reads. Among 40,000 to 45,000 distinct CDR3 sequences listed, around 52% were seen once. The specimen was peripheral blood. All receptors derive from an adult man with Graves' ophthalmopathy.

Details on this clonotype: Because it lacks the conserved phenylalanine or tryptophan at the end, this CDR3 is likely a read error. The chain carries TRBV5-6 and TRBJ2-7, with a tentative D call TRBD1 (5 bases). The CDR3 length is 15 residues. The germline V gene encodes CDR1 SGHDT and CDR2 YYEEEE. For the CDR3, the DNA is TGTGCCGGCAGCTTGGAGAGACAGAATTCCTACGAGCAGTACCTC. Translating it yields CAGSLERQNSYEQYL.

This clonotype was counted many times. This sequence joins TRBV28 and TRBJ1-1; possible D gene TRBD1, 6 bases. Trimming removed 5 bases from V and 4 bases from J, with 14 bases in between. The CDR3 length is 14 residues. Germline values: CDR1 MDHEN, CDR2 SYDVKM. Written as DNA, the CDR3 is TGTGCCAGCAGTCCCCCCGGACAGCCCACTGAAGCTTTCTTT. This translates into CASSPPGQPTEAFF.

Judged by abundance, this clonotype is medium-sized (0.01 to 0.1%). Its ends do not fully match the called genes, so a read error is possible. J is TRBJ2-1 and V is TRBV2, with D unclear. Germline CDR1 is SNHLY and CDR2 is FYNNEI. CDR3 length: 12 residues. CDR3 DNA sequence: TGTGCCAGCAGGGAAGCCAATAATGAGCAGTTCTTC. This gives the protein CASREANNEQFF.

This clonotype was found many times. The chain has TRBV28 and TRBJ1-4; D uncertain. Deletions cut 5 bases from V and 1 base from J, with 11 bases between. The germline V gene has CDR1 MDHEN and CDR2 SYDVKM. This CDR3 region has 15 residues. DNA for the CDR3: TGTGCCAGCAGTCCTTGGTCCGGAACTAATGAAAAACTGTTTTTT. Its translation: CASSPWSGTNEKLFF. Filled out from reference TRBV28 and TRBJ1-4, the complete variable domain reads DVKVTQSSRYLVKRTGEKVFLECVQDMDHENMFWYRQDPGLGLRLIYFSYDVKMKEKGDIPEGYSVSREKKERFSLILESASTNQTSMYLCASSPWSGTNEKLFFGSGTQLSVL.

This clonotype was recorded at least ten times. The chain carries TRBV6-6 and TRBJ1-5; D not certain. CDR1 and CDR2 (germline): MNHNY, SVGAGI (reference sequence). The CDR3 length is 13 residues. V lost 0 bases and J 8 bases, leaving 8 bases between the germline ends. CDR3 coding DNA: TGTGCCAGCAGTTACTCCCGTGGGGAGCCCCAGCATTTT. Its translation is CASSYSRGEPQHF.

The J gene is TRBJ1-2, the V gene TRBV7-2; D not certain. The CDR3 totals 12 residues. Germline CDR1 is SGHTA and CDR2 is FQGNSA. V was pared by 4 bases and J by 7 bases, with 10 bases between. This CDR3 reads CASSSRTSGYTF. The CDR3 DNA sequence: TGTGCCAGCAGCTCCAGGACTTCTGGCTACACCTTC.

This clonotype was detected ten times or more. The V gene is TRBV3-1, the J gene TRBJ1-5; D is uncertain. The CDR3 has 14 residues. Per germline, CDR1 LGHDT and CDR2 YNNKEL (reference sequence). The ends were cut back, 4 bases at V and 0 bases at J, with 7 bases in the middle. CDR3 nucleotide sequence: TGTGCCAGCAGCCTAACTAATAGCAATCAGCCCCAGCATTTT. This gives the protein CASSLTNSNQPQHF.

This sequence joins TRBV12-3 or TRBV12-4 and TRBJ2-3, with 9 bases matching TRBD2. V gave up 5 bases and J gave up 9 bases; unmatched junction bases: 12. The CDR3 has 15 residues. This CDR3 reads CASSPQGGRVETQYF. The CDR3 coding sequence is TGTGCCAGCAGTCCCCAGGGCGGGAGGGTCGAGACGCAGTATTTT.

The chain employs TRBV12-3 or TRBV12-4 and TRBJ2-5; 9 nucleotides align to TRBD2. The CDR3 has 14 amino acids. The V segment lost 6 bases and the J segment 3 bases; nucleotides outside the gene matches: 5. The CDR3 protein is CASSLAGGKETQYF. The CDR3 DNA reads TGTGCCAGCAGCCTGGCGGGAGGGAAAGAGACCCAGTACTTC.

V usage is TRBV5-1 and J usage is TRBJ2-1; 8 bases agree with TRBD1. Trimming at V came to 1 base and at J to 3 bases, leaving 12 bases not matched to a gene. This CDR3 has 18 amino acids. In germline, CDR1 is SGHRS, CDR2 YFSETQ. The CDR3 spells CASSLTRQGNLIYNEQFF. The CDR3 DNA reads as TGCGCCAGCAGCTTGACCAGACAGGGGAACCTGATCTACAATGAGCAGTTCTTC.

The chain has TRBV9 and TRBJ2-2; D is unclear. Germline values: CDR1 SGDLS, CDR2 YYNGEE. Between the trimmed V and J ends, which lost 0 bases and 1 base, there was a span of 10 bases. CDR3 length: 16 residues. In DNA form, the CDR3 reads TGTGCCAGCAGCGTAGTATTCGGGTTGAACACCGGGGAGCTGTTTTTT. This codes for CASSVVFGLNTGELFF.

In its sample, this clonotype ranks as medium-sized. The chain employs TRBV15 and TRBJ2-3; D is ambiguous. The CDR3 has 15 residues. From germline, CDR1 is LNHNV and CDR2 YYDKDF (reference sequence). Trimming left V 4 bases short and J 5 bases short, with 16 bases between. The CDR3 nucleotides are TGTGCCACCAGCACGCGGAAGCAGGTGCAAGATACGCAGTATTTT. This gives the protein CATSTRKQVQDTQYF.

This clonotype was recorded many times. The chain has TRBV9 and TRBJ2-1, with D possibly TRBD1 on 6 matching bases. Germline lookup yields CDR1 SGDLS and CDR2 YYNGEE. The CDR3 contains 16 residues. V lost 3 bases and J 5 bases, leaving 18 bases between the germline ends. The CDR3 coding sequence is TGTGCCAGCAGCGCCGCCAGGGGAGCGGCTGACAATGAGCAGTTCTTC. This sequence encodes CASSAARGAADNEQFF.

CDR3 sequence (DNA): TGCAGTGCTAGCGGAACAGGGGACTATAATTCACCCCTCCACTTT. This encodes CSASGTGDYNSPLHF. V is TRBV20-1 and J is TRBJ1-6; 7 nucleotides match TRBD1. The V segment lost 3 bases and the J segment 3 bases; nucleotides outside the gene matches: 5. CDR1 DFQATT and CDR2 SNEGSKA come from the germline V gene (reference sequence). CDR3 length equals 15 residues.

This clonotype was counted ten times or more. The chain couples TRBV20-1 to TRBJ2-3, with 10 nucleotides matching TRBD2. Germline V gene data show CDR1 as DFQATT and CDR2 as SNEGSKA (reference sequence). CDR3 length equals 15 residues. The V segment lost 0 bases and the J segment 1 base; nucleotides outside the gene matches: 1. The DNA for the CDR3 is TGCAGTGCTAGAGATGGGACTAGCGGCACAGATACGCAGTATTTT. Encoded protein: CSARDGTSGTDTQYF.

This clonotype was counted ten times or more. V and J are TRBV12-3 or TRBV12-4 and TRBJ1-1, with unresolved D. This CDR3 comprises 16 residues. The V end was cut by 3 bases, the J end by 1 base, with 15 bases between. The CDR3 is CASSFVRLGSNTEAFF. In DNA form, the CDR3 reads TGTGCCAGCAGTTTTGTAAGGTTGGGGTCGAACACTGAAGCTTTCTTT.

V usage is TRBV7-2 and J usage is TRBJ2-5; a possible D gene is TRBD1 (6 bases). CDR3 size: 15 residues. Trimming removed 5 bases from V and 9 bases from J, with 22 bases in between. Germline V gives CDR1 SGHTA, CDR2 FQGNSA. CDR3 residues: CASSPWSGDNQPQYF. DNA for the CDR3: TGTGCCAGCAGCCCCTGGTCCGGGGACAATCAGCCCCAGTACTTC.

This clonotype was seen only a few times. The rearrangement links TRBV7-3 to TRBJ2-1; TRBD2 aligns across 8 bases. CDR3 length: 15 residues. V dropped 9 bases and J dropped 2; count of bases not matched to a gene: 9. The germline gives CDR1 SGHTA, CDR2 FQGTGA. The CDR3 loop reads CARRLAGAPYNEQFF. CDR3 coding DNA: TGTGCCAGAAGGCTAGCGGGCGCCCCCTACAATGAGCAGTTCTTC.

In its sample, this clonotype is medium-sized. The V call is TRBV7-2, the J call TRBJ2-1; D gene ambiguous. The germline gives CDR1 SGHTA, CDR2 FQGNSA. Between the trimmed V and J ends, which lost 7 bases and 4 bases, there was a span of 17 bases. This CDR3 region has 15 residues. The CDR3: CASTKDHDGYNEQFF. The DNA of the CDR3 is TGTGCCAGCACCAAAGACCATGACGGTTACAATGAGCAGTTCTTC. Together with reference TRBV7-2 and TRBJ2-1, the CDR3 gives the full variable domain: GAGVSQSPSNKVTEKGKDVELRCDPISGHTALYWYRQSLGQGLEFLIYFQGNSAPDKSGLPSDRFSAERTGGSVSTLTIQRTQQEDSAVYLCASTKDHDGYNEQFFGPGTRLTVL.

With respect to this clonotype: This clone may be a read error of a much larger clone one base away. The gene calls are TRBV7-2 and TRBJ1-1; a possible D gene is TRBD1 (5 bases). The CDR3 spans 14 residues. Germline CDR1 is SGHTA and CDR2 is FQGNSA. CDR3 DNA sequence: TGTGCCAGCAGTATGAGGGGCTTTGGGACTGAAGCTCTCTTT. This translates into CASSMRGFGTEALF.

This clonotype was counted at least ten times. At one end, the junction sequence differs from germline, possibly due to a read error. The chain has TRBV13 and TRBJ2-1, with 7 bases aligning to TRBD1. Germline CDR1 reads PRHDT; CDR2 reads FYEKMQ (reference sequence). The CDR3 has 12 amino acids. CDR3 loop: CASSLDSQGQLF. The CDR3 DNA is TGTGCCAGCAGCTTAGACTCACAGGGGCAGCTCTTC.

V is TRBV20-1 and J is TRBJ1-1; D may be TRBD1 (5 bases). The ends were cut back, 5 bases at V and 0 bases at J, with 13 bases in the middle. Germline V gene data show CDR1 as DFQATT and CDR2 as SNEGSKA (reference sequence). The CDR3 consists of 14 residues. The CDR3 coding sequence is TGCAGTGCTCTGATAGGGGCCCTGAACACTGAAGCTTTCTTT. This sequence encodes CSALIGALNTEAFF.

In its sample, this clonotype was seen many times. The chain employs TRBV12-5 and TRBJ2-5, with unresolved D. V was pared by 6 bases and J by 5 bases, with 10 bases between. Germline values: CDR1 LGHNT, CDR2 FRNRAP. This CDR3 is built from 12 residues. CDR3 sequence reads: CASGRSQETQYF. CDR3 coding DNA: TGTGCTAGTGGCCGATCTCAGGAGACCCAGTACTTC.

The chain couples TRBV20-1 to TRBJ2-1, with TRBD2 matching over 10 bases. The CDR3 is 16 residues long. Germline V CDR1 and CDR2: DFQATT, SNEGSKA (reference sequence). After removal of 0 bases from V and 6 bases from J, the junction contained 8 bases not matched to a gene. Written as DNA, the CDR3 is TGCAGTGCTAGAGATCGCCCTAGCGGGAGAGGCAATGAGCAGTTCTTC. Translation gives CSARDRPSGRGNEQFF.

This clonotype came up many times. The V gene is TRBV6-5, the J gene TRBJ2-2, with TRBD1 matching 9 bases. Germline CDR1 is MNHEY and CDR2 is SVGAGI. This CDR3 spans 16 amino acids. J lost 1 base, V lost 7 bases, and 7 bases had no gene match. The CDR3 is CASTLTGGRNTGELFF. The CDR3 nucleotides read TGTGCCAGCACCCTTACAGGGGGCCGGAACACCGGGGAGCTGTTTTTT.

The chain recombines TRBV20-1 with TRBJ1-3; possible D gene TRBD1, 5 bases. Trimming left V 6 bases short and J 4 bases short, with 7 bases between. The CDR3 loop spans 11 amino acids. CDR1 is DFQATT and CDR2 is SNEGSKA in the germline V gene (reference sequence). The CDR3 DNA follows: TGCAGTGCGACAGAAGGAAACACCATATATTTT. It specifies CSATEGNTIYF.

This clonotype was detected many times. J is TRBJ2-2 and V is TRBV19, with 9 bases lining up with TRBD1. Trimming removed 5 bases from V and 1 base from J; junction bases left unmatched: 5. Germline loops: CDR1 LNHDA, CDR2 SQIVND (reference sequence). This CDR3 contains 16 residues. The CDR3 loop is CASSARTGVNTGELFF. In DNA form, the CDR3 reads TGTGCCAGTAGTGCCCGGACAGGGGTGAACACCGGGGAGCTGTTTTTT.

V gene TRBV18 combines with J gene TRBJ2-4; tentatively, D is TRBD1 (7 bases). The CDR3 spans 16 residues. The V and J ends lost 1 base and 4 bases respectively, with 14 bases between them. The germline gives CDR1 KGHSH, CDR2 LQKENI. In nucleotides, the CDR3 is TGTGCCAGCTCACCACAGGGGGCGGCGGGAAAAAACATTCAGTACTTC. Amino acid sequence: CASSPQGAAGKNIQYF.